A single T cell receptor beta chain is shown here with its context. The CDR3 extends over 15 amino acids. Germline values: CDR1 PRHDT, CDR2 FYEKMQ (reference sequence). V lost 5 bases to trimming and J lost 6 bases, with 20 bases between them. These data originate in a study of cytomegalovirus exposure and HLA in healthy donors. Study-wide background: The 110 or so validation repertoires used a platform that matched the one used for the 600 to 750 first-cohort repertoires, as a later analysis reported.

The repertoire was sequenced with immunoSEQ multiplex PCR; TCRdb's copy has only in-frame clones and lacks some. The repertoire has some 350,000 clones, roughly 87% of them found once; the top ten carry roughly 1.2%. Specimen: PBMCs. The rearrangement joins TRBV13 to TRBJ2-7, with D tentatively TRBD2 (6 bases). The receptor was isolated from a woman in her 30s in good health and CMV-seropositive. DNA of the CDR3: TGTGCCAGCAGCCCGGGGAGGACGTTTATCAGCGAGCAGTACTTC. Residues: CASSPGRTFISEQYF.